The 10 T cell receptor beta chains in this list originate from one sample, sequenced in a study of cytotoxic CD8 clonotypes in ibrutinib-treated CLL. Measured with immunoSEQ multiplex PCR; TCRdb has only the in-frame clones, and not every one. The sample has fewer than 35,000 clones, roughly 50% seen once. The source was PBMCs, collected before ibrutinib treatment. These receptor sequences come from a human donor with chronic lymphocytic leukemia.

In its sample, this clone was seen a few times. This rearrangement joins TRBV18 to TRBJ2-7, with D possibly TRBD2 on 5 matching bases. Germline loops: CDR1 KGHSH, CDR2 LQKENI. The CDR3 length is 15 residues. The V end was cut by 5 bases, the J end by 0 bases, with 14 bases between. DNA of the CDR3: TGTGCCAGCTCAGCAGTGGGCGGAGGCTCCTACGAGCAGTACTTC. This translates into CASSAVGGGSYEQYF. Complete variable domain (other parts from reference TRBV18 and TRBJ2-7): NAGVMQNPRHLVRRRGQEARLRCSPMKGHSHVYWYRQLPEEGLKFMVYLQKENIIDESGMPKERFSAEFPKEGPSILRIQQVVRGDSAAYFCASSAVGGGSYEQYFGPGTRLTVT.

The chain employs TRBV11-2 and TRBJ2-5, with D possibly TRBD2 on 6 matching bases. The CDR3 length is 18 residues. The germline V and J ends were trimmed by 2 bases and 1 base, with 20 bases remaining between them. In germline, CDR1 is SGHAT, CDR2 FQNNGV. The CDR3 loop is CASSLRIKAGNLQETQYF. For the CDR3, the DNA is TGTGCCAGCAGCTTAAGGATCAAGGCGGGGAACCTCCAAGAGACCCAGTACTTC.

This clone occurred a few times. V gene TRBV5-1 combines with J gene TRBJ1-6, with TRBD1 matching 11 bases. This CDR3 contains 16 residues. The germline V gene has CDR1 SGHRS and CDR2 YFSETQ. V lost 0 bases to trimming and J lost 9 bases; unmatched junction nucleotides: 5. The CDR3 sequence: CASSLVAGTGGSPLHF. The CDR3 coding sequence is TGCGCCAGCAGCTTGGTTGCCGGGACAGGGGGTTCACCCCTCCACTTT.

In this sample, this clone is medium-sized. V is TRBV7-2 and J is TRBJ1-1; D call uncertain. Trimming shortened V by 2 bases and J by 5 bases, and 9 bases separated the two germline ends. Germline V lookup: CDR1 SGHTA, CDR2 FQGNSA. CDR3 size: 13 residues. The chain's CDR3 is CASSLNMGTEAFF. CDR3 sequence (DNA): TGTGCCAGCAGCTTAAATATGGGTACTGAAGCTTTCTTT. Full variable domain (remainder filled in from reference TRBV7-2 and TRBJ1-1): GAGVSQSPSNKVTEKGKDVELRCDPISGHTALYWYRQSLGQGLEFLIYFQGNSAPDKSGLPSDRFSAERTGGSVSTLTIQRTQQEDSAVYLCASSLNMGTEAFFGQGTRLTVV.

The gene calls are TRBV7-9 and TRBJ1-2, with D maybe TRBD1 (5 bases). Deletions cut 5 bases from V and 6 bases from J, with 13 bases between. The CDR3 is 13 amino acids. The germline gives CDR1 SEHNR, CDR2 FQNEAQ (reference sequence). DNA for the CDR3: TGTGCCAGCAGCACAGACGGGGGAGATGGCTACACCTTC. It is translated as CASSTDGGDGYTF.

The table lists this clone with a few counts. The V gene is TRBV5-1, the J gene TRBJ1-2; 11 bases align to TRBD1. The germline gives CDR1 SGHRS, CDR2 YFSETQ. The CDR3 loop spans 17 amino acids. The V segment lost 4 bases and the J segment 0 bases; nucleotides outside the gene matches: 8. The CDR3 region has the DNA TGCGCCAGCAGCATGGGGACAGGGGGTGCCACTAACTATGGCTACACCTTC. Amino acid sequence: CASSMGTGGATNYGYTF.

V usage is TRBV9 and J usage is TRBJ1-1, with D hard to call. Trimming left V 4 bases short and J 3 bases short, with 13 bases between. This CDR3 is built from 14 residues. Germline V gene sequence: CDR1 SGDLS, CDR2 YYNGEE. CDR3 residues: CASSRWSGDTEAFF. CDR3 sequence (DNA): TGTGCCAGCAGCAGGTGGTCTGGGGACACTGAAGCTTTCTTT.

The chain is built from TRBV5-1 and TRBJ2-1; D is uncertain. V was trimmed by 3 bases and J by 10 bases, leaving 20 bases between them. Germline-derived CDR1 and CDR2 are SGHRS and YFSETQ. There are 15 residues in the CDR3. The CDR3 is CASSWTTNSFYEQFF. CDR3 sequence (DNA): TGCGCCAGCAGCTGGACGACAAATTCATTCTACGAGCAGTTCTTC.

This clone appeared once. The gene calls are TRBV13 and TRBJ2-7; D gene unclear. The germline V gene has CDR1 PRHDT and CDR2 FYEKMQ (reference sequence). CDR3 size: 13 residues. Trimming took off 0 bases at V and 3 bases at J, with 6 bases between the two ends. CDR3 sequence: CASSLGRFYEQYF. The CDR3 coding sequence is TGTGCCAGCAGCTTAGGCAGATTCTACGAGCAGTACTTC.

Only a few counts were recorded for this clone. In nucleotides, the CDR3 is TGTGCCAGCAGCTTAGTGGCAGGGGGCTATACTGAAGCTTTCTTT. It specifies CASSLVAGGYTEAFF. The genes are TRBV11-2 and TRBJ1-1; 8 nucleotides line up with TRBD1. The CDR3 covers 15 residues. Germline V gene sequence: CDR1 SGHAT, CDR2 FQNNGV. The junction had 6 bases not matched to a gene; V was cut back by 1 base and J by 5 bases.